What follows are 2 T cell receptor beta chains derived from one specimen sequenced in a study of cytomegalovirus exposure and HLA in healthy donors. Generated by immunoSEQ multiplex PCR, the TCRdb table keeps only in-frame clones and is missing some. Of some 150,000 clones in the sample, about 88% were seen once. The sequencing sample was made of PBMCs. The source is a woman aged 18-35 years in good health and CMV-seropositive.

The genes are TRBV27 and TRBJ1-2, with 7 nucleotides matching TRBD1. With 4 bases clipped from V and 4 bases from J, the junction kept 9 bases outside the gene matches. Germline CDR1 is MNHEY and CDR2 is SMNVEV (reference sequence). The length of the CDR3 is 15 residues. The CDR3 sequence is CASSSNRGNLYGYTF. For the CDR3, the DNA is TGTGCCAGCAGTTCCAACAGGGGTAACCTCTATGGCTACACCTTC.

V is TRBV11-3 and J is TRBJ1-2, with 7 bases aligning to TRBD1. This CDR3 spans 15 amino acids. Germline V CDR1 and CDR2: SGHNT, YENEEA. V gave up 5 bases and J gave up 4 bases; unmatched junction bases: 10. The CDR3 DNA is TGTGCCAGCAGCCCACTACAGGGGTCGGTCTATGGCTACACCTTC. Translation: CASSPLQGSVYGYTF.